Listed here are 15 T cell receptor beta chains from one sample, sequenced in a study of blood T cells in healthy people across ages. A second roughly 6 to 12 cycle PCR used barcoded and J-beta primers. MiXCR, run by TCRdb on the 5' RACE reads, gives a single entry per CDR3 protein. The sample contains roughly 1,100,000 distinct CDR3 sequences, 25% of which appear only once. These data were likewise used in another study, on T cells of mothers and their children.

Sequenced input: blood. The receptors here all came from a girl aged 2 to 9 in good health.

This clonotype was detected once. This chain joins TRBV20-1 and TRBJ2-1; D is ambiguous. In germline, CDR1 is DFQATT, CDR2 SNEGSKA (reference sequence). The CDR3 spans 13 residues. V gave up 6 bases and J gave up 6 bases, with 15 bases separating them. The CDR3 DNA reads TGCAGTGCCCTATTGCCACCTTCCAATGAGCAGTTCTTC. Protein sequence: CSALLPPSNEQFF.

The chain links TRBV10-3 to TRBJ1-4, with TRBD1 matching over 8 bases. Germline V gives CDR1 ENHRY, CDR2 SYGVKD. Losses at the gene ends were 2 bases for V and 4 bases for J; bases not matched to a gene: 6. The CDR3 spans 16 residues. CDR3 amino acids: CAISEGQGSVNEKLFF. CDR3 nucleotide sequence: TGTGCCATCAGTGAGGGACAGGGAAGCGTTAATGAAAAACTGTTTTTT.

Concerning this clonotype itself: The germline gene is not matched at one end of the junction; a read error may be the cause. The chain is built from TRBV9 and TRBJ2-3; D could derive from TRBD1 or TRBD2 (6 bases each). Germline CDR1 is SGDLS and CDR2 is YYNGEE. The CDR3 consists of 14 residues. The CDR3 loop is CARSGGDNTDTQYF. The CDR3 DNA reads TGTGCCAGAAGCGGAGGGGACAACACAGATACGCAATATTTT.

The J gene is TRBJ1-6, the V gene TRBV6-1; D may be TRBD1 (5 bases). The V gene's germline CDR1 is MNHNS and CDR2 SASEGT. Trimming shortened V by 7 bases and J by 5 bases, and 12 bases separated the two germline ends. The CDR3 spans 14 residues. CDR3 nucleotides: TGTGCCAGCATTCCAGGAGGGGATAATTCACCCCTCCACTTT. Residues: CASIPGGDNSPLHF.

The chain employs TRBV14 and TRBJ2-7; possibly TRBD1 for D (5 bases). The ends were cut back, 0 bases at V and 3 bases at J, with 12 bases in the middle. Germline-derived CDR1 and CDR2 are SGHDN and FVKESK. The CDR3 covers 15 residues. The CDR3 coding sequence is TGTGCCAGCAGCCAAGAGACCGACAGCCGCTACGAGCAGTACTTC. It is translated as CASSQETDSRYEQYF.

This clonotype was seen only a few times. The chain links TRBV7-2 to TRBJ2-1, with D possibly TRBD2 on 6 matching bases. V shed 6 bases and J shed 0 bases, with 18 bases lying between them. The length of the CDR3 is 17 residues. Looked up from germline, CDR1 is SGHTA and CDR2 is FQGNSA. CDR3 bases: TGTGCCAGCAGACCACGACTAGTATCTAGCTCCTACAATGAGCAGTTCTTC. Translated: CASRPRLVSSSYNEQFF.

The chain joins TRBV6-5 to TRBJ1-2; TRBD1 is a possible D gene (5 bases). Germline V gene lookup returns CDR1 MNHEY and CDR2 SVGAGI. Trimming left V 0 bases short and J 5 bases short, with 19 bases between. The CDR3 totals 17 residues. The CDR3 is CASSYSIAEPGLYGYTF. The CDR3 DNA sequence: TGTGCCAGCAGTTACTCGATTGCGGAACCGGGGCTGTATGGCTACACCTTC.

The chain joins TRBV7-2 to TRBJ2-1; TRBD1 might be the D (6 bases). This CDR3 spans 16 amino acids. Trimming removed 5 bases from V and 2 bases from J, with 16 bases in between. Germline lookup yields CDR1 SGHTA and CDR2 FQGNSA. DNA of the CDR3: TGTGCCAGCAGCCCAATCTGGACAGCACCCTACAATGAGCAGTTCTTC. This encodes CASSPIWTAPYNEQFF.

The gene calls are TRBV12-3 or TRBV12-4 and TRBJ1-1, with D hard to call. This CDR3 spans 11 amino acids. The V end was cut by 7 bases, the J end by 3 bases, with 6 bases between. The CDR3 loop is CASIDYTEAFF. The CDR3 nucleotides are TGTGCCAGCATTGATTACACTGAAGCTTTCTTT.

This clonotype was found a few times. V usage is TRBV25-1 and J usage is TRBJ2-2, with D uncertain. V lost 0 bases and J 0 bases, leaving 11 bases between the germline ends. Per the germline V gene, CDR1 is MGHDK and CDR2 is SYGVNS. The CDR3 contains 17 residues. CDR3 residues: CASSEYFEIANTGELFF. The CDR3 bases are TGTGCCAGCAGTGAATATTTCGAAATCGCGAACACCGGGGAGCTGTTTTTT.

This clonotype was found a few times. The gene calls are TRBV9 and TRBJ2-7; tentatively, D is TRBD2 (5 bases). The CDR3 contains 12 residues. Looked up from germline, CDR1 is SGDLS and CDR2 is YYNGEE. V shed 0 bases and J shed 6 bases, with 7 bases lying between them. CDR3 region: CASSVAAGEQYF. For the CDR3, the DNA is TGTGCCAGCAGCGTAGCTGCGGGCGAGCAGTACTTC.

Only a few counts were recorded for this clonotype. The chain has TRBV6-2 or TRBV6-3 and TRBJ2-7; 9 nucleotides align to TRBD1. CDR3 length: 14 residues. J gave up 2 bases and V 5 bases, and 4 bases lay outside the gene matches. CDR1 is MNHEY and CDR2 is SVGEGT in the germline V gene. CDR3 nucleotide sequence: TGTGCCAGCAGTCGGGACAGGGCTCCCTACGAGCAGTACTTC. It encodes CASSRDRAPYEQYF.

The V gene is TRBV6-2 or TRBV6-3, the J gene TRBJ2-4, with D unclear. The CDR3 sequence is 11 residues long. Germline V CDR1 and CDR2: MNHEY, SVGEGT. Trimming stripped 10 bases from V and 5 bases from J, with 9 bases between. The CDR3 sequence: CATSRENIQYF. CDR3 nucleotide sequence: TGTGCCACATCAAGGGAAAACATTCAGTACTTC.

This clonotype was seen a few times. The genes are TRBV15 and TRBJ2-5, with D possibly being TRBD1 (5 bases). This CDR3 comprises 17 residues. Germline CDR1 and CDR2: LNHNV and YYDKDF (reference sequence). With 0 bases removed from V and 2 bases from J, the gap between germline ends came to 16 bases. CDR3 protein: CATSRDLTAMQQETQYF. The CDR3 DNA reads TGTGCCACCAGCAGAGATCTGACAGCTATGCAACAAGAGACCCAGTACTTC. The whole variable domain, filled in from reference TRBV15 and TRBJ2-5, reads DAMVIQNPRYQVTQFGKPVTLSCSQTLNHNVMYWYQQKSSQAPKLLFHYYDKDFNNEADTPDNFQSRRPNTSFCFLDIRSPGLGDTAMYLCATSRDLTAMQQETQYFGPGTRLLVL.

This chain links TRBV7-9 with TRBJ2-1; the D is unclear. This CDR3 comprises 14 residues. Germline loops: CDR1 SEHNR, CDR2 FQNEAQ (reference sequence). Trimming left V 2 bases short and J 7 bases short, with 12 bases between. CDR3 amino acids: CASSLNIEGNEQFF. The CDR3 bases are TGTGCCAGCAGCTTAAATATCGAAGGGAATGAGCAGTTCTTC.